This is a list of T cell receptor beta chains from one sample in a study of blood T cell repertoires in COVID-19. Using immunoSEQ multiplex PCR, the repertoire was profiled, and TCRdb retains in-frame clones only, with some absent. The table includes around 160,000 clones, 75% to 90% detected once. Sequencing was carried out using peripheral blood. The receptors here all came from a human donor in a cohort sampled during active COVID-19. The CDR3 runs from the conserved cysteine through the conserved F or W. A D gene is named only where the DNA matches it firmly. Size is stated for part of the rows, as once, few or many counts, or as a class when the clone is expanded.

TRBD2	.	TRBV10-2	TRBJ2-2	TGCGCCAGCAGGGACAGCGGGGGGATCGGGGAGCTGTTTTTT	CASRDSGGIGELFF
.	.	TRBV4-1	TRBJ2-7	TGCGCCAGCAGCCAAGGGTTTAGCGGCTACGAGCAGTACTTC	CASSQGFSGYEQYF
.	.	TRBV5-4	TRBJ2-7	TGTGCCAGCAGCTCGTACCGAGGAGCCTACGAGCAGTACTTC	CASSSYRGAYEQYF
.	once	TRBV4-3	TRBJ1-3	TGCGCCAGCAGCCAACGCACAGGGACTGGAAACACCATATATTTT	CASSQRTGTGNTIYF
.	.	TRBV10-2	TRBJ2-5	TGCGCCAGCAGTGAGACAAATCGCTACCAAGAGACCCAGTACTTC	CASSETNRYQETQYF
.	few	TRBV6-4	TRBJ1-1	TGTGCCAGCAGTGACTCTGACCCAGGAGCTTTCTTT	CASSDSDPGAFF
TRBD1	.	TRBV27	TRBJ2-7	TGTGCCAGCAGTTTCCCGACAGGGGGCGAGCAGTACTTC	CASSFPTGGEQYF
TRBD1	.	TRBV20-1	TRBJ1-2	TGCAGTGCGCGAGTAGGGGGCGGCTACACCTTC	CSARVGGGYTF
.	.	TRBV7-9	TRBJ2-5	TGTGCCAGCAGCCCGAGTGCGGGGTTAGGGGAGACCCAGTACTTC	CASSPSAGLGETQYF
.	.	TRBV5-1	TRBJ2-1	TGCGCCAGCACCCCGGGAGAATACAATGAGCAGTTCTTC	CASTPGEYNEQFF
TRBD2	.	TRBV6-5	TRBJ2-3	TGTGCCAGCAGTTACGGACTAGCGGGAACCACAGATACGCAGTATTTT	CASSYGLAGTTDTQYF
TRBD2	few	TRBV30	TRBJ2-2	TGTGCCTGGGAATCCTCTACGGGAGGGGTCCTCAAAGGGGAGCTGTTTTTT	CAWESSTGGVLKGELFF
TRBD1	.	TRBV27	TRBJ2-3	TGTGCCAGCAGGTACAGGGGGCGAGGCACAGATACGCAGTATTTT	CASRYRGRGTDTQYF
TRBD1	.	TRBV2	TRBJ1-2	TGTGCCAGCAGTGAACGACAGGGGGTGTTCTATGGCTACACCTTC	CASSERQGVFYGYTF
.	.	TRBV6-1	TRBJ2-7	TGTGCCAGCAGTGACCGGTACGAGCAGTACTTC	CASSDRYEQYF
.	.	TRBV7-9	TRBJ1-1	TGTGCCAGCAGCGTTCTTGCCTCCGGGACACCGAACACTGAAGCTTTCTTT	CASSVLASGTPNTEAFF
TRBD1	.	TRBV4-1	TRBJ1-5	TGCGCCAGCAGCCAGTTCTTTGTGGGGACAGGCATCAGGTATAGCAATCAGCCCCAGCATTTT	CASSQFFVGTGIRYSNQPQHF
.	.	TRBV18	TRBJ2-5	TGTGCCAGCTCACCACCAATCAGAGAGACCCAGTACTTC	CASSPPIRETQYF
TRBD2	.	TRBV10-1	TRBJ2-2	TGCGCCAGCAGTGAGTCGTGGGCTAGCGGAAACACCGGGGAGCTGTTTTTT	CASSESWASGNTGELFF
.	.	TRBV10-2	TRBJ2-2	TGCGCCAGCAGTCGGCGACAGGATTTAACCGGGGAGCTGTTTTTT	CASSRRQDLTGELFF
.	many	TRBV18	TRBJ2-1	TGTGCCAGCTCACCTTTCCGGGACACTCACAATGAGCAGTTCTTC	CASSPFRDTHNEQFF
.	.	TRBV19	TRBJ2-7	TGTGCCAGTAGTATGGGCAGGGAGGCGTACGAGCAGTACTTC	CASSMGREAYEQYF
TRBD1	.	TRBV9	TRBJ2-7	TGTGCCAGCAGCGTCGGACAGGGCGAGCAGTACTTC	CASSVGQGEQYF
.	.	TRBV5-1	TRBJ1-2	TGCGCCAGCAGCTTGGCCCTGACAGATTTCTATGGCTACACCTTC	CASSLALTDFYGYTF
.	.	TRBV3-1/TRBV3-2	TRBJ1-1	TGTGCCAGCAGCCCACAGGGGAACACTGAAGCTTTCTTT	CASSPQGNTEAFF
TRBD2	once	TRBV4-1	TRBJ2-1	TGCGCCAGCAGCCAAGATATCGGGGGGAGCTCCTACAATGAGCAGTTCTTC	CASSQDIGGSSYNEQFF
.	.	TRBV27	TRBJ1-1	TGTGCCAGCAGTCTAGTCTGGGAGACTGAAGCTTTCTTT	CASSLVWETEAFF
TRBD1	many	TRBV6-5	TRBJ2-7	TGTGCCAGCAGGACAGGGGGTTCGTACGAGCAGTACTTC	CASRTGGSYEQYF
TRBD1	.	TRBV18	TRBJ1-1	TGTGCCAGCTCACACGGGACAGGGGGCAAGAACACTGAAGCTTTCTTT	CASSHGTGGKNTEAFF
TRBD2	.	TRBV27	TRBJ2-7	TGTGCCAGCAGTTTCTCCGTCGGGGGGAGGGCCTACGAGCAGTACTTC	CASSFSVGGRAYEQYF
.	.	TRBV10-3	TRBJ2-5	TGTGCCATCAGTGAGAGCGACAGACAAGAGACCCAGTACTTC	CAISESDRQETQYF
.	.	TRBV19	TRBJ2-7	TGTGCCAGTAGTAGAGGGAACGAGCAGTACTTC	CASSRGNEQYF
.	.	TRBV18	TRBJ1-5	TGTGCCAGCTCACCCAACAGGGTAGGCAATCAGCCCCAGCATTTT	CASSPNRVGNQPQHF
.	.	TRBV12-3/TRBV12-4	TRBJ1-1	TGTGCCAGCAGACGTACAGGGAAAGGTGAAGCTTTCTTT	CASRRTGKGEAFF
.	.	TRBV5-4	TRBJ2-1	TGTGCCAGCAGCCCGGACTGGGGGCGGGACAATGAGCAGTTCTTC	CASSPDWGRDNEQFF
TRBD1	once	TRBV4-1	TRBJ1-1	TGCGCCAGCAGCCATCCCGACAGGGCCTCTGAAGCTTTCTTT	CASSHPDRASEAFF
.	once	TRBV7-7	TRBJ2-3	TGTGCCAGCAGCCCGAGTCGGGTCTTCACAGATACGCAGTATTTT	CASSPSRVFTDTQYF
TRBD2	.	TRBV6-2/TRBV6-3	TRBJ2-1	TGTGCCAGCAGTACCCGGGAGGGAGGGTACAATGAGCAGTTCTTC	CASSTREGGYNEQFF
.	once	TRBV7-8	TRBJ2-3	TGTGCCAGCAGCTTCAAACTGACAGAGAGCACAGATACGCAGTATTTT	CASSFKLTESTDTQYF